These 26 T cell receptor beta chains came from one sample sequenced in a study of cytomegalovirus exposure and HLA in healthy donors. The PCR contained 60 Vbeta and 13 Jbeta primers. Sequencing was performed with immunoSEQ multiplex PCR; in TCRdb, only in-frame clones are kept and a portion is missing. The sample has about 260,000 clones; around four fifths are singletons. Sequencing was done on a sample of PBMCs. The receptors shown here come from a woman aged 40 to 50 in good health and CMV-seropositive.

The V call is TRBV7-9, the J call TRBJ1-2; 9 positions match TRBD1. The CDR3 covers 15 residues. Per the germline V gene, CDR1 is SEHNR and CDR2 is FQNEAQ (reference sequence). J lost 5 bases, V lost 4 bases, and 8 bases had no gene match. The CDR3 spells CASSSSGTGRYGYTF. The CDR3 coding sequence is TGTGCCAGCAGCTCATCCGGGACAGGGAGATATGGCTACACCTTC.

This rearrangement joins TRBV18 to TRBJ2-7, with TRBD2 matching 8 bases. Trimming at V came to 4 bases and at J to 0 bases, leaving 8 bases not matched to a gene. The germline gives CDR1 KGHSH, CDR2 LQKENI. The CDR3 extends over 16 amino acids. DNA for the CDR3: TGTGCCAGCTCACAGATCAGCGGGAGCTTCTCCTACGAGCAGTACTTC. It yields the protein CASSQISGSFSYEQYF.

The chain combines TRBV5-1 with TRBJ2-1, with D possibly TRBD2 on 6 matching bases. Germline CDR1 and CDR2: SGHRS and YFSETQ. Trimming removed 2 bases at V and 8 bases at J, with 11 bases between. The CDR3 runs to 13 residues. CDR3 DNA sequence: TGCGCCAGCAGCTTTCGGGACTTTTATGAGCAGTTCTTC. Translating gives CASSFRDFYEQFF.

Notes on this clone: Different DNA sequences within this sample yield the same CDR3. V usage is TRBV28 and J usage is TRBJ2-2; 9 nucleotides agree with TRBD2. This CDR3 spans 14 amino acids. V gave up 8 bases and J gave up 1 base; unmatched junction bases: 2. Germline V gene sequence: CDR1 MDHEN, CDR2 SYDVKM. CDR3 in DNA: TGTGCCAGCGAACTAGCGGGGAACACCGGGGAGCTGTTTTTT. Its protein product is CASELAGNTGELFF.

The chain joins TRBV14 to TRBJ1-2; possible D gene TRBD1, 5 bases. The germline V and J ends were trimmed by 2 bases and 7 bases, with 14 bases remaining between them. Germline V gives CDR1 SGHDN, CDR2 FVKESK. The CDR3 is 14 amino acids. CDR3 DNA: TGTGCCAGCAGCCAAAGGGGAAATCACGCTGGCTACACCTTC. Translating it yields CASSQRGNHAGYTF.

The chain has TRBV5-1 and TRBJ2-7; unclear D gene. The CDR3 is made up of 11 amino acids. Deletions cut 0 bases from V and 5 bases from J, with 3 bases between. Germline-derived CDR1 and CDR2 are SGHRS and YFSETQ. The CDR3 reads CASSLADEQYF. CDR3 nucleotide sequence: TGCGCCAGCAGCTTGGCCGACGAGCAGTACTTC.

The V call is TRBV9, the J call TRBJ2-1; a weak D match, TRBD2 (5 bases). Germline values: CDR1 SGDLS, CDR2 YYNGEE. This CDR3 has 15 amino acids. The V end lost 3 bases, the J end lost 0 bases, and 10 bases lay between the germline ends. The CDR3 bases are TGTGCCAGCAGCGGGGGTGGGAGCTCCTACAATGAGCAGTTCTTC. Translating gives CASSGGGSSYNEQFF.

This sequence joins TRBV7-2 and TRBJ2-4; perhaps TRBD1 as D (6 bases). Germline V CDR1 and CDR2: SGHTA, FQGNSA. V was trimmed by 3 bases and J by 1 base, leaving 7 bases between them. The CDR3 loop spans 14 amino acids. The CDR3 sequence: CASSFDRAKNIQYF. The CDR3 DNA reads TGTGCCAGCAGCTTCGACAGGGCCAAAAACATTCAGTACTTC.

The DNA of the CDR3 is TGTGCCAGCTCACCGCTCATGAGGGCTGAATCCTACGAGCAGTACTTC. It yields the protein CASSPLMRAESYEQYF. This chain uses TRBV18 with TRBJ2-5; TRBD2 is a possible D gene (5 bases). The J call is in doubt because the DNA end fits TRBJ2-7 better. Germline CDR1 is KGHSH and CDR2 is LQKENI. The CDR3 loop spans 16 amino acids.

The gene calls are TRBV28 and TRBJ2-3; 7 bases match TRBD2. Germline V gene data show CDR1 as MDHEN and CDR2 as SYDVKM. There are 14 residues in the CDR3. Trimming removed 4 bases from V and 9 bases from J; junction bases left unmatched: 10. The CDR3 DNA reads as TGTGCCAGCAGTTCAGGACTAGGGTGGGCCACGCAGTATTTT. Amino acids: CASSSGLGWATQYF.

The chain links TRBV7-3 to TRBJ1-1; 11 bases fit TRBD1. Looked up from germline, CDR1 is SGHTA and CDR2 is FQGTGA. V gave up 5 bases and J gave up 4 bases; unmatched junction bases: 6. This CDR3 is 15 amino acids long. DNA for the CDR3: TGTGCCAGCAGCCGGGGGGACAGGGGGAGCACTGAAGCTTTCTTT. It translates to CASSRGDRGSTEAFF.

This clone appeared a single time. The chain carries TRBV7-9 and TRBJ2-5; 10 positions agree with TRBD2. From germline, CDR1 is SEHNR and CDR2 FQNEAQ (reference sequence). The CDR3 is 15 residues long. Trimming removed 1 base from V and 5 bases from J; junction bases left unmatched: 4. CDR3 in amino acids: CASSLDLAGAETQYF. CDR3 in DNA: TGTGCCAGCAGCTTAGATCTAGCGGGAGCTGAGACCCAGTACTTC.

This rearrangement joins TRBV2 to TRBJ2-7; a weak D match, TRBD2 (6 bases). The germline gives CDR1 SNHLY, CDR2 FYNNEI. CDR3 size: 15 residues. V was clipped by 3 bases and J by 7 bases, with 19 bases between them. The DNA of the CDR3 is TGTGCCAGCAGTGAGTCAACGGGAGCTTTTCGGGAGCAGTACTTC. Its protein product is CASSESTGAFREQYF.

The gene calls are TRBV11-2 and TRBJ2-1; D might be TRBD2 (6 bases). CDR1 is SGHAT and CDR2 is FQNNGV in the germline V gene. The V end was cut by 3 bases, the J end by 6 bases, with 15 bases between. The CDR3 consists of 15 residues. The CDR3: CASSLTGARSNEQFF. Written as DNA, the CDR3 is TGTGCCAGCAGCTTGACGGGAGCCCGGAGCAATGAGCAGTTCTTC.

V usage is TRBV11-3 and J usage is TRBJ1-1, with D possibly matching TRBD1 (6 bases). Germline CDR1 is SGHNT and CDR2 is YENEEA. The CDR3 has 15 residues. The ends were cut back, 5 bases at V and 1 base at J, with 14 bases in the middle. The CDR3 DNA reads as TGTGCCAGCAGCCCCGTCCCGACAGGGAACACTGAAGCTTTCTTT. Translation gives CASSPVPTGNTEAFF.

The chain couples TRBV6-6 to TRBJ2-7, with TRBD1 identical over 9 bases. The germline V gene encodes CDR1 MNHNY and CDR2 SVGAGI (reference sequence). CDR3 size: 13 residues. V gave up 4 bases and J gave up 3 bases; unmatched junction bases: 1. As DNA, the CDR3 is TGTGCCAGCAGTTGGGGACAGGGCTACGAGCAGTACTTC. This sequence encodes CASSWGQGYEQYF.

The chain joins TRBV25-1 to TRBJ1-1; D not resolved. CDR1 is MGHDK, CDR2 SYGVNS, per germline. This CDR3 contains 13 residues. Between the trimmed V and J ends, which lost 9 bases and 0 bases, there was a span of 11 bases. The chain's CDR3 is CASTPKMNTEAFF. CDR3 DNA: TGTGCCAGTACCCCTAAAATGAACACTGAAGCTTTCTTT.

V is TRBV19 and J is TRBJ2-6, with D uncertain. Between the trimmed V and J ends, which lost 8 bases and 0 bases, there was a span of 5 bases. This CDR3 has 13 amino acids. From germline, CDR1 is LNHDA and CDR2 SQIVND (reference sequence). The CDR3 DNA reads as TGTGCCAGTTCGAGCTCTGGGGCCAACGTCCTGACTTTC. Translating gives CASSSSGANVLTF.

The CDR3, as DNA: TGTGCCAGTAGTGATCTGGACAGCTCGTATAATTCACCCCTCCACTTT. Translated: CASSDLDSSYNSPLHF. The chain links TRBV19 to TRBJ1-6; TRBD1 might be the D (6 bases). CDR3 size: 16 residues. The ends were cut back, 5 bases at V and 4 bases at J, with 15 bases in the middle. Germline CDR1 is LNHDA and CDR2 is SQIVND (reference sequence).

The chain has TRBV27 and TRBJ1-2; D perhaps matches TRBD1 (6 bases). Germline V lookup: CDR1 MNHEY, CDR2 SMNVEV (reference sequence). This CDR3 has 16 amino acids. The V gene lost 2 bases and the J gene lost 8 bases, with 21 bases spanning the gap. CDR3 region: CASSLRPSYQGNGYTF. The CDR3, as DNA: TGTGCCAGCAGTTTAAGGCCATCTTACCAGGGGAACGGCTACACCTTC.

The V and J genes are TRBV5-1 and TRBJ1-1; the D gene is possibly TRBD1 (6 bases). V gave up 3 bases and J gave up 1 base, with 10 bases separating them. The CDR3 contains 14 residues. The V gene's germline CDR1 is SGHRS and CDR2 YFSETQ. The chain's CDR3 is CASSSDSRNTEAFF. The CDR3 DNA sequence: TGCGCCAGCAGCTCGGACAGCCGGAACACTGAAGCTTTCTTT.

The rearrangement uses TRBV27 and TRBJ1-5; 7 bases are shared with TRBD1. CDR1 is MNHEY and CDR2 is SMNVEV in the germline V gene (reference sequence). This CDR3 contains 17 residues. The trim removed 4 bases at V and 3 bases at J, leaving 12 bases unmatched. The CDR3 is CASSSRQGRYNNQPQHF. CDR3 in DNA: TGTGCCAGCAGTTCAAGACAGGGCCGATATAACAATCAGCCCCAGCATTTT.

This rearrangement joins TRBV30 to TRBJ1-3; 9 bases map to TRBD1. Germline values: CDR1 GTSNPN, CDR2 SVGIG (reference sequence). With 2 bases clipped from V and 2 bases from J, the junction kept 7 bases outside the gene matches. This CDR3 contains 16 residues. The DNA for the CDR3 is TGTGCCTGGAGTCCCCCGACAGGGGGGACTGGAAACACCATATATTTT. Its protein product is CAWSPPTGGTGNTIYF.

V usage is TRBV7-9 and J usage is TRBJ2-2, with 8 bases matching TRBD2. The germline V gene has CDR1 SEHNR and CDR2 FQNEAQ (reference sequence). The V gene end was trimmed by 1 base and the J gene end by 1 base; junction bases not matched to a gene: 5. This CDR3 is built from 17 residues. For the CDR3, the DNA is TGTGCCAGCAGCTTAGGTATAGCGGGGATGAACACCGGGGAGCTGTTTTTT. Translation gives CASSLGIAGMNTGELFF.

This sequence joins TRBV7-9 and TRBJ2-1, with TRBD2 matching 10 bases. The J segment lost 0 bases and the V segment lost 1 base, leaving 3 bases of the junction unmatched. Looked up from germline, CDR1 is SEHNR and CDR2 is FQNEAQ (reference sequence). This CDR3 has 17 residues. In nucleotides, the CDR3 is TGTGCCAGCAGCTTAGTACTAGCGGGAAGCTCCTACAATGAGCAGTTCTTC. Its protein is CASSLVLAGSSYNEQFF.

V is TRBV6-6 and J is TRBJ2-7; D is undetermined. This CDR3 is built from 13 residues. Per germline, CDR1 MNHNY and CDR2 SVGAGI (reference sequence). The ends were cut back, 7 bases at V and 7 bases at J, with 17 bases in the middle. The CDR3 DNA sequence: TGTGCCAGCACTTCGTCCGGGTTTGGGGAGCAGTACTTC. The encoded protein is CASTSSGFGEQYF.